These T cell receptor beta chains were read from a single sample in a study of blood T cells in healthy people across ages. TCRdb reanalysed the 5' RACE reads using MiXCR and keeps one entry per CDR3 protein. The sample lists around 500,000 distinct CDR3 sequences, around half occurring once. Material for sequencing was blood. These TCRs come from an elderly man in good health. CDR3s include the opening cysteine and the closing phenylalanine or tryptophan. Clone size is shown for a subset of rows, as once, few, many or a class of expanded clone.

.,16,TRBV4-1,CVSSLEQFSGANVLTF
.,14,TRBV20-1,CSAIGELGTDTQYF
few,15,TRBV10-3,CAIRAPGNRPNEQYF
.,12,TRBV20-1,CSASVLGETQYF
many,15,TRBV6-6,CASSALAGDTDTQYF
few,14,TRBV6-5,CASNLWAGNTEAFF
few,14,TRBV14,CASSQVGLGTSPYF
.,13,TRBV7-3,CASSYPPGNTQYF
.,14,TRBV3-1,CASSQDRRPSGEFF
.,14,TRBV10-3,CAISGSTSSYEQYF
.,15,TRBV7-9,CASSSGGGRNTEAFF
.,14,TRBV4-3,CASSQGGRAYGQYF
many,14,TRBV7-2,CASSLGLAAYEQYF
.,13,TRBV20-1,CSARRGTSNEQFF
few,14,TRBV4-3,CASSRRGGGYEQYF
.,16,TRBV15,CATSRDLVLAKNIQYF
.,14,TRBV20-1,CSARAGSGANVLTF
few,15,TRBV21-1,CASSARLRPSYEQYF
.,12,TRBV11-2,CASNIQNTEAFF
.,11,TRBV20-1,CSAPDQDTQYF
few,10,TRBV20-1,CSARNVGQYF
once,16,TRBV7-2,CACRPPGEGAHNEQYF
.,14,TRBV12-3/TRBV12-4,CASSFSAGSYEQYF
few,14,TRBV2,CASIVKRGINEQFF
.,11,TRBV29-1,CSGESTDTQYF
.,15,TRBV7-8,CTSSSILDGQETQYF
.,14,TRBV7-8,CASSASGRLNEQFF
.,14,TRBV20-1,CSAAEQGVGETQYF
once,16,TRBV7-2,CASSLAGAPQYNEQFF
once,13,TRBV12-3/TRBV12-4,CATGDLPAYEQYF
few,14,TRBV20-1,CSAGYLEKYNEQFF
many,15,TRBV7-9,CASSNQGGLNEKLFF